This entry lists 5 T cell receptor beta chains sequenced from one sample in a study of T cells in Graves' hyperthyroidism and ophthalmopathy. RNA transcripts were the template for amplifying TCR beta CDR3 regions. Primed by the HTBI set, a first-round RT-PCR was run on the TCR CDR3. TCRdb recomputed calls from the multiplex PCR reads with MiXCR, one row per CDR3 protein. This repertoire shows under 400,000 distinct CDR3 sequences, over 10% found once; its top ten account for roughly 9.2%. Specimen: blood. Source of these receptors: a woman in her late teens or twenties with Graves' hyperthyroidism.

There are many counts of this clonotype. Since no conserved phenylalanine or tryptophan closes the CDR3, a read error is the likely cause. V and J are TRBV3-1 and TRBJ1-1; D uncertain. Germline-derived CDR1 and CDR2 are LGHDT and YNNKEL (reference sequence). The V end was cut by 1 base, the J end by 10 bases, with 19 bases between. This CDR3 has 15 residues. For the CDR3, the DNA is TGTGCCAGCAGCCAAGGGTTGGTTGGAAGTGGAGCAGCTTTCCTT. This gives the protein CASSQGLVGSGAAFL.

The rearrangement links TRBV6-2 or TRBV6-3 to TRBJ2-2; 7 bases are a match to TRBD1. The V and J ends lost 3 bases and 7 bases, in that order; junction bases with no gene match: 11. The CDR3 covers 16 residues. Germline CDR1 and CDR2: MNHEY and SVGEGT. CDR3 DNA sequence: TGTGCCAGCAGTTATAGGACAGGAAGACAGTTCGGGGAGCTGTTTTTT. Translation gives CASSYRTGRQFGELFF.

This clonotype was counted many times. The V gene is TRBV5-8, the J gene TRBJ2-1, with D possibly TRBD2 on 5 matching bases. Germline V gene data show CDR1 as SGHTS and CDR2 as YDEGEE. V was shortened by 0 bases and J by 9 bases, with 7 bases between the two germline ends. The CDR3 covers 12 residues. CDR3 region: CASSLAGSEQFF. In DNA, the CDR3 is TGTGCCAGCAGCTTGGCGGGGTCTGAGCAGTTCTTC.

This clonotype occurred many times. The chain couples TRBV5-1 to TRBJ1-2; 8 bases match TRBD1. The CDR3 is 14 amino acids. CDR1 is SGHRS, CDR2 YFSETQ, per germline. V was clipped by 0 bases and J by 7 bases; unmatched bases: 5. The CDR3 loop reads CASSLDGQGSGYTF. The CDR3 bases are TGCGCCAGCAGCTTGGATGGACAGGGAAGTGGCTACACCTTC.

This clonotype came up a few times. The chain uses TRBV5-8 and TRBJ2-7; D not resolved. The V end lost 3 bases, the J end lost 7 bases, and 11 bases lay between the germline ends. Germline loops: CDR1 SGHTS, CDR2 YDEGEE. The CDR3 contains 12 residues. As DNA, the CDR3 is TGTGCCAGCAGCTGGTTGGCTAATGAGCAGTACTTC. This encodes CASSWLANEQYF.